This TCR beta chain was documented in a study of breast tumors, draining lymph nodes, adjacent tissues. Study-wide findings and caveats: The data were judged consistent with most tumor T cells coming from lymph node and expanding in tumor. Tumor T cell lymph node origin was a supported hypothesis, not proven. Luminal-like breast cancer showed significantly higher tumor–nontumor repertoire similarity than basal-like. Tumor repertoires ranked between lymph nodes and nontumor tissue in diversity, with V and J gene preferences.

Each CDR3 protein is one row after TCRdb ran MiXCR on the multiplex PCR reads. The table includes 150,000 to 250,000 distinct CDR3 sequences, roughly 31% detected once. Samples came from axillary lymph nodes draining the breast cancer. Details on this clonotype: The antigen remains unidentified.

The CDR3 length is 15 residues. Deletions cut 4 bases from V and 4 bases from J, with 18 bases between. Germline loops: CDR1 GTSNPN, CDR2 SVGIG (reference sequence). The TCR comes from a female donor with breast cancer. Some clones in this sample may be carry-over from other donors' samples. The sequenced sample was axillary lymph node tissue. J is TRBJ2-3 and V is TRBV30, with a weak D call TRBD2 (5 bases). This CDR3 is CAWIEWGALPDTQYF. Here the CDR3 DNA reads TGTGCCTGGATCGAGTGGGGAGCCCTTCCAGATACGCAGTATTTT.